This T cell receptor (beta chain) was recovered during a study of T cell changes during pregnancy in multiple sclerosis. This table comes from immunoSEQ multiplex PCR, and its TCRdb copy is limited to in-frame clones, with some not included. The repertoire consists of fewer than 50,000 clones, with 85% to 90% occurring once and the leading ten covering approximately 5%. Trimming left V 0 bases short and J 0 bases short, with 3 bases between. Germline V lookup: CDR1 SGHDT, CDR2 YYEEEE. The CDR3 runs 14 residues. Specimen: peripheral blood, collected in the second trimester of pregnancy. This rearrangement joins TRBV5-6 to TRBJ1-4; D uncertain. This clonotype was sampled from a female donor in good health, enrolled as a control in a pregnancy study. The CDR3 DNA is TGTGCCAGCAGCTTGGGAGCAACTAATGAAAAACTGTTTTTT. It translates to CASSLGATNEKLFF.